These 7 T cell receptor beta chains were all obtained from the same sample, sequenced in a study of chemoradiotherapy in HPV16-positive cancers. TCRdb's table, derived via immunoSEQ multiplex PCR, lists solely in-frame clones and lacks some. The sample lists over a thousand clones; around 83% were seen once. Sequencing was performed on tumor tissue, taken from a patient who underwent chemoradiotherapy. The receptors were sampled from a human donor with HPV-associated anogenital cancer.

J is TRBJ2-7 and V is TRBV6-5; 9 nucleotides align to TRBD1. Germline assignment: CDR1 MNHEY and CDR2 SVGAGI. CDR3 length: 16 amino acids. The trim removed 0 bases at V and 5 bases at J, leaving 8 bases unmatched. CDR3 sequence (DNA): TGTGCCAGCAGTTACTCTATACAGGGGGCCAAGGACGAGCAGTACTTC. Its translation: CASSYSIQGAKDEQYF.

V is TRBV15 and J is TRBJ1-1; D gene ambiguous. The CDR3 extends over 12 amino acids. V lost 0 bases to trimming and J lost 4 bases, with 3 bases between them. Germline assignment: CDR1 LNHNV and CDR2 YYDKDF (reference sequence). The CDR3 DNA is TGTGCCACCAGCAGAGATAGCACTGAAGCTTTCTTT. Translating it yields CATSRDSTEAFF. Filled out from reference TRBV15 and TRBJ1-1, the complete variable domain reads DAMVIQNPRYQVTQFGKPVTLSCSQTLNHNVMYWYQQKSSQAPKLLFHYYDKDFNNEADTPDNFQSRRPNTSFCFLDIRSPGLGDTAMYLCATSRDSTEAFFGQGTRLTVV.

J is TRBJ1-2 and V is TRBV2, with D perhaps TRBD1 (5 bases). V was pared by 7 bases and J by 6 bases, with 21 bases between. This CDR3 has 15 amino acids. Germline V lookup: CDR1 SNHLY, CDR2 FYNNEI. In nucleotides, the CDR3 is TGTGCCAGCACCCTTCTTGGGGGGGTGTCGCATGGCTACACCTTC. Amino acids: CASTLLGGVSHGYTF.

The chain links TRBV4-1 to TRBJ2-6; D is possibly TRBD1 (5 bases). V gave up 0 bases and J gave up 0 bases, with 15 bases separating them. CDR1 is MGHRA and CDR2 is YSYEKL in the germline V gene. CDR3 length equals 19 residues. The DNA for the CDR3 is TGCGCCAGCAGCCAAGATCCCCGACAGACCAGCTCTGGGGCCAACGTCCTGACTTTC. Its translation: CASSQDPRQTSSGANVLTF.

The CDR3 coding sequence is TGTGCCAGCAGTTTATCGAGGTCCTCGGGGCCCCGGGGGTATGGCTACACCTTC. Amino acid sequence: CASSLSRSSGPRGYGYTF. The chain couples TRBV27 to TRBJ1-2; TRBD1 might be the D (5 bases). The CDR3 is made up of 18 amino acids. CDR1 is MNHEY, CDR2 SMNVEV, per germline (reference sequence). The germline V and J ends were trimmed by 0 bases and 5 bases, with 22 bases remaining between them.

This chain uses TRBV9 with TRBJ2-3; D uncertain. V lost 2 bases and J 8 bases, leaving 18 bases between the germline ends. Germline V lookup: CDR1 SGDLS, CDR2 YYNGEE. The CDR3 is 15 residues long. In DNA, the CDR3 is TGTGCCAGCAGCGTCCTTCCGGACCCTTTGGGTACGCAGTATTTT. This codes for CASSVLPDPLGTQYF.

The gene calls are TRBV11-2 and TRBJ1-1; unclear D gene. CDR3 length equals 13 residues. V dropped 3 bases and J dropped 4 bases, with 9 bases sitting between them. CDR1 is SGHAT and CDR2 is FQNNGV in the germline V gene. The CDR3 loop is CASSFYEGTEAFF. CDR3 sequence (DNA): TGTGCCAGCAGCTTTTATGAGGGCACTGAAGCTTTCTTT.